The 31 T cell receptor beta chains listed next were all sequenced from one sample in a study of breast tumors, draining lymph nodes, adjacent tissues. TCRdb re-analysed the multiplex PCR reads in MiXCR, keeping a single row per CDR3 protein. The table lists tens of thousands of distinct CDR3 sequences, around 52% of them singletons. The sequenced material came from breast tumor tissue. These receptors all come from a female donor with breast cancer. Some clones in this sample may be carry-over from other donors' samples.

This clonotype was recorded many times. The chain uses TRBV5-1 and TRBJ2-2, with unresolved D. Germline assignment: CDR1 SGHRS and CDR2 YFSETQ. This CDR3 has 15 amino acids. V gave up 0 bases and J gave up 2 bases, with 8 bases separating them. The CDR3 DNA is TGCGCCAGCAGCTTGGCAGGAATCAACACCGGGGAGCTGTTTTTT. This encodes CASSLAGINTGELFF.

This clonotype was picked up one time. One junction end does not reproduce the germline sequence, and a read error may be involved. The chain combines TRBV6-1 with TRBJ1-2; D is uncertain. The CDR3 runs to 15 residues. In germline, CDR1 is MNHNS, CDR2 SASEGT. CDR3 in DNA: TGTGCCAGCAGGGATTGGCAAGGAGGGCGGTATGACTACACCTTC. Translation gives CASRDWQGGRYDYTF.

Remarks on this clonotype: A read error may explain this, as a much larger clone is one base away. The conserved closing phenylalanine or tryptophan is absent in this CDR3, likely reflecting a read error. V usage is TRBV6-5 and J usage is TRBJ2-3; D is possibly TRBD1 or TRBD2 (6 bases each). This CDR3 has 15 amino acids. Per the germline V gene, CDR1 is MNHEY and CDR2 is SVGAGI. V was pared by 3 bases and J by 0 bases, with 10 bases between. This chain's CDR3 is CASSYSGASTDTQYS. DNA for the CDR3: TGTGCCAGCAGTTATTCGGGGGCGAGCACAGATACGCAGTATTCT.

There are a few counts of this clonotype. The chain links TRBV4-1 to TRBJ1-1; 8 positions agree with TRBD1. Germline V lookup: CDR1 MGHRA, CDR2 YSYEKL. The V segment lost 1 base and the J segment 6 bases; nucleotides outside the gene matches: 10. CDR3 length: 16 amino acids. DNA of the CDR3: TGCGCCAGCAGCCAAGTGTCTCAGGGGGCTCTTGCTGAAGCTTTCTTT. This encodes CASSQVSQGALAEAFF.

This clonotype was detected many times. This could be a read error, since a much larger clone is one nucleotide away. The chain employs TRBV13 and TRBJ2-5, with D tentatively TRBD2 (6 bases). The germline CDR1 and CDR2 sequences are PRHDT and FYEKMQ (reference sequence). Trimming left V 6 bases short and J 5 bases short, with 16 bases between. The CDR3 spans 14 residues. The CDR3 DNA reads as TGTGCCAGCAGTTCGCGACACGCGGGGGAGACCCAGTACTTC. Its protein is CASSSRHAGETQYF.

The V call is TRBV19, the J call TRBJ1-6; 9 nucleotides line up with TRBD1. Germline assignment: CDR1 LNHDA and CDR2 SQIVND (reference sequence). The CDR3 covers 15 residues. Trimming cost V 3 bases and J 10 bases; bases outside gene matches: 7. Here the CDR3 DNA reads TGTGCCAGTAGTATTCAAGGGACAGGGAGATCACCCCTCCACTTT. Protein product: CASSIQGTGRSPLHF.

The chain's CDR3 is CASVEGQGLDEQYF. The CDR3 nucleotides are TGCGCCAGCGTAGAGGGACAGGGGCTCGACGAGCAGTACTTC. V usage is TRBV10-2 and J usage is TRBJ2-7, with TRBD1 matching 10 bases. The CDR3 loop spans 14 amino acids. V was clipped by 8 bases and J by 5 bases; unmatched bases: 9. Germline V gives CDR1 WSHSY, CDR2 SAAADI.

The V call is TRBV19, the J call TRBJ2-1, with TRBD1 matching 9 bases. J was trimmed by 2 bases and V by 3 bases; bases with no gene match: 8. CDR1 is LNHDA, CDR2 SQIVND, per germline (reference sequence). The CDR3 is 17 residues long. The CDR3 sequence is CASSIRWGQGAYNEQFF. DNA of the CDR3: TGTGCCAGTAGTATCCGGTGGGGACAGGGAGCCTACAATGAGCAGTTCTTC.

On this clonotype: Its ends do not fully match the called genes, so a read error is possible. This chain uses TRBV19 with TRBJ2-3, with 8 bases lining up with TRBD1. The CDR3 runs to 15 residues. Per the germline V gene, CDR1 is LNHDA and CDR2 is SQIVND (reference sequence). This chain's CDR3 is CASSDRGDIIDTQYF. CDR3 DNA: TGTGCTAGTAGCGACAGGGGCGATATCATAGATACGCAGTATTTT.

This clonotype was observed many times. The genes are TRBV4-1 and TRBJ1-3; 7 positions match TRBD1. The CDR3 contains 16 residues. V trimming: 4 bases; J trimming: 0 bases; junction bases outside the gene matches: 6. Germline lookup yields CDR1 MGHRA and CDR2 YSYEKL. This chain's CDR3 is CASSPGQRSSGNTIYF. CDR3 nucleotide sequence: TGCGCCAGCAGCCCGGGACAGCGAAGCTCTGGAAACACCATATATTTT.

Concerning this clonotype: Relative to the germline gene, one junction end is altered; a read error may explain this. The V call is TRBV20-1, the J call TRBJ1-4; D is unresolved. CDR3 length: 16 amino acids. The germline V gene has CDR1 DFQATT and CDR2 SNEGSKA (reference sequence). The CDR3 nucleotides read TGCAGTGCTAGTGGAGGCTCCAGCGGGTCTAATGAAAAACTGCTTTTT. This encodes CSASGGSSGSNEKLLF.

This chain uses TRBV2 with TRBJ1-5, with unresolved D. CDR1 is SNHLY and CDR2 is FYNNEI in the germline V gene. The CDR3 consists of 12 residues. The V end was cut by 6 bases, the J end by 0 bases, with 3 bases between. The CDR3 bases are TGTGCCAGCAGGGGTAGCAATCAGCCCCAGCATTTT. It is translated as CASRGSNQPQHF.

The chain uses TRBV15 and TRBJ2-3; possibly TRBD1 or TRBD2 for D (7 bases each). CDR3 length: 14 amino acids. Trimming cost V 4 bases and J 6 bases, with 14 bases left between them. CDR1 is LNHNV, CDR2 YYDKDF, per germline (reference sequence). CDR3 nucleotide sequence: TGTGCCACCAGCACCCGACAGGGAGGGGATACGCAGTATTTT. This codes for CATSTRQGGDTQYF.

This clonotype occurred many times. This chain joins TRBV19 and TRBJ1-5; D not certain. CDR1 is LNHDA, CDR2 SQIVND, per germline (reference sequence). Between the trimmed V and J ends, which lost 1 base and 5 bases, there was a span of 12 bases. The CDR3 extends over 15 amino acids. The CDR3 here is CASSIGIRTHQPQHF. CDR3 nucleotides: TGTGCCAGTAGTATAGGGATCAGGACCCATCAGCCCCAGCATTTT.

This clonotype was seen only a few times. This rearrangement joins TRBV7-9 to TRBJ1-1; possible D gene TRBD1, 5 bases. This CDR3 spans 17 amino acids. Germline CDR1 and CDR2: SEHNR and FQNEAQ (reference sequence). Trimming pared 2 bases from V and 0 bases from J, leaving 16 bases between. The CDR3, as DNA: TGTGCCAGCAGCTTAAGGGACGGCGCAAAAATGAACACTGAAGCTTTCTTT. It translates to CASSLRDGAKMNTEAFF.

The chain has TRBV7-8 and TRBJ2-7, with D possibly matching TRBD1 (5 bases). This CDR3 spans 14 amino acids. Trimming took 2 bases from V and 7 from J, leaving 15 bases between them. Germline V gives CDR1 SGHVS, CDR2 FQNEAQ. The CDR3 DNA reads TGTGCCAGCAGCTTACTACAGGCCTTGGGAGAGCAGTACTTC. It is translated as CASSLLQALGEQYF.

This clonotype was detected ten times or more. The gene calls are TRBV11-2 and TRBJ1-5; 11 positions agree with TRBD1. The germline gives CDR1 SGHAT, CDR2 FQNNGV. The CDR3 is 18 residues long. J lost 5 bases, V lost 4 bases, and 13 bases had no gene match. Here the CDR3 reads CASSCIAPPGQGDQPQHF. CDR3 coding DNA: TGTGCCAGCAGCTGTATCGCGCCCCCGGGACAGGGGGATCAGCCCCAGCATTTT.

Many counts were recorded for this clonotype. The chain's CDR3 is CASSPYRVRYGYTF. The CDR3 DNA follows: TGTGCCAGCAGCCCATACAGGGTCCGCTATGGCTACACCTTC. The chain employs TRBV7-2 and TRBJ1-2, with a weak D call TRBD1 (6 bases). Germline CDR1 is SGHTA and CDR2 is FQGNSA. The CDR3 sequence is 14 residues long. The ends were cut back, 5 bases at V and 4 bases at J, with 14 bases in the middle.

V and J are TRBV18 and TRBJ2-1, with D perhaps TRBD2 (6 bases). The length of the CDR3 is 10 residues. V was trimmed by 8 bases and J by 10 bases, leaving 9 bases between them. Germline CDR1 and CDR2: KGHSH and LQKENI. Here the CDR3 reads CASRGLEQFF. CDR3 sequence (DNA): TGTGCCAGCCGAGGACTAGAGCAGTTCTTC.

Ten or more counts support this clonotype. This chain uses TRBV7-9 with TRBJ1-6; no clear D gene. In germline, CDR1 is SEHNR, CDR2 FQNEAQ (reference sequence). The CDR3 runs 15 residues. Trimming took 1 base from V and 4 from J, leaving 8 bases between them. The CDR3 DNA sequence: TGTGCCAGCAGCTTAGGATCAGGTTATAATTCACCCCTCCACTTT. The encoded protein is CASSLGSGYNSPLHF. The full variable domain, completed using reference TRBV7-9 and TRBJ1-6, is DTGVSQNPRHKITKRGQNVTFRCDPISEHNRLYWYRQTLGQGPEFLTYFQNEAQLEKSRLLSDRFSAERPKGSFSTLEIQRTEQGDSAMYLCASSLGSGYNSPLHFGNGTRLTVT.

A remark on this clonotype: Because it lacks the conserved phenylalanine or tryptophan at the end, this CDR3 is likely a read error. The DNA is omitted, as the CDR3 cannot be located on it reliably, and the CDR3 follows TCRdb's listing. The CDR3 here is CAWSVPGLSS. The chain links TRBV30 to TRBJ1-6. A total of 10 residues make up the CDR3, ends included. Germline V lookup: CDR1 GTSNPN, CDR2 SVGIG (reference sequence).

V usage is TRBV7-2 and J usage is TRBJ1-3; D gene ambiguous. The CDR3 is 16 amino acids. V dropped 1 base and J dropped 0 bases, with 10 bases sitting between them. Germline V lookup: CDR1 SGHTA, CDR2 FQGNSA. CDR3: CASSLGQSNSGNTIYF. The CDR3 DNA is TGTGCCAGCAGCTTAGGGCAGTCTAACTCTGGAAACACCATATATTTT.

A single count supports this clonotype. V gene TRBV12-3 or TRBV12-4 combines with J gene TRBJ1-5; 9 bases are a match to TRBD1. Trimming cost V 7 bases and J 7 bases; bases outside gene matches: 11. This CDR3 is built from 15 residues. The CDR3 here is CASKRGQGPTQPQHF. The CDR3 nucleotides read TGTGCCAGCAAAAGGGGACAGGGCCCAACCCAGCCCCAGCATTTT.

This chain uses TRBV9 with TRBJ2-5; D is perhaps TRBD2 (6 bases). The ends were cut back, 10 bases at V and 5 bases at J, with 15 bases in the middle. The CDR3 is made up of 12 amino acids. CDR1 is SGDLS and CDR2 is YYNGEE in the germline V gene. The CDR3 here is CAPETSLETQYF. Written as DNA, the CDR3 is TGTGCCCCCGAAACTAGCTTGGAGACCCAGTACTTC.

This clonotype was recorded at least ten times. The chain links TRBV6-1 to TRBJ1-5, with D tentatively TRBD1 (5 bases). The germline CDR1 and CDR2 sequences are MNHNS and SASEGT. V lost 3 bases and J 4 bases, leaving 10 bases between the germline ends. There are 14 residues in the CDR3. The chain's CDR3 is CASSDGGRNQPQHF. The CDR3 nucleotides read TGTGCCAGCAGTGATGGGGGTCGAAATCAGCCCCAGCATTTT.

Many counts were recorded for this clonotype. The rearrangement links TRBV15 to TRBJ1-2, with D unresolved. Germline V CDR1 and CDR2: LNHNV, YYDKDF (reference sequence). The CDR3 sequence is 13 residues long. V was clipped by 0 bases and J by 4 bases, with 6 bases between them. The CDR3, as DNA: TGTGCCACCAGCAGAGAGAACCGCTATGGCTACACCTTC. Residues: CATSRENRYGYTF. Based on the CDR3 plus reference TRBV15 and TRBJ1-2, the full variable domain is DAMVIQNPRYQVTQFGKPVTLSCSQTLNHNVMYWYQQKSSQAPKLLFHYYDKDFNNEADTPDNFQSRRPNTSFCFLDIRSPGLGDTAMYLCATSRENRYGYTFGSGTRLTVV.

A remark on this clonotype: This could be a read error, since a much larger clone is one nucleotide away. This rearrangement joins TRBV19 to TRBJ2-7; TRBD2 matches 10 bases. CDR1 and CDR2 (germline): LNHDA, SQIVND (reference sequence). V was pared by 8 bases and J by 4 bases, with 11 bases of the junction left unmatched. The CDR3 loop spans 15 amino acids. CDR3 protein: CASGAGTSATYEQYF. The CDR3 nucleotides read TGTGCCAGTGGTGCCGGGACTAGCGCGACTTACGAGCAGTACTTC.

V gene TRBV5-1 combines with J gene TRBJ2-1; D uncertain. The CDR3 covers 14 residues. V shed 0 bases and J shed 7 bases, with 11 bases lying between them. Looked up from germline, CDR1 is SGHRS and CDR2 is YFSETQ. The CDR3 nucleotides are TGCGCCAGCAGCTTGGCAGGACCGAGTAATGAGCAGTTCTTC. It codes for CASSLAGPSNEQFF.

The J gene is TRBJ2-2, the V gene TRBV6-5; 7 bases are a match to TRBD1. Germline V gene lookup returns CDR1 MNHEY and CDR2 SVGAGI. V lost 6 bases, J lost 1 base, and 5 bases stayed unmatched. The CDR3 sequence is 15 residues long. In DNA, the CDR3 is TGTGCCAGCAGGCCACAGGGGAGGAACACCGGGGAGCTGTTTTTT. Its translation is CASRPQGRNTGELFF.

This clonotype was counted many times. CDR3 bases: TGTGCCAGCGAGACAGTTGGCTACAATGAGCAGTTCTTC. Its protein product is CASETVGYNEQFF. V is TRBV2 and J is TRBJ2-1, with a weak D call TRBD1 (5 bases). The V gene lost 8 bases and the J gene lost 3 bases, with 11 bases spanning the gap. This CDR3 comprises 13 residues. Germline assignment: CDR1 SNHLY and CDR2 FYNNEI.

The chain couples TRBV2 to TRBJ1-2; D possibly corresponds to TRBD1 (6 bases). The V and J ends lost 6 bases and 8 bases respectively, with 13 bases between them. Germline V gene data show CDR1 as SNHLY and CDR2 as FYNNEI. The CDR3 extends over 12 amino acids. This CDR3 reads CASRGQFGGYTF. CDR3 DNA sequence: TGTGCCAGCAGAGGACAGTTTGGGGGCTACACCTTC.